This paragraph covers one T cell receptor (beta chain) sequence. The antigen is undetermined. CDR1 is SGHTA, CDR2 FQGTGA, per germline. This CDR3 region has 16 residues. Trimming shortened V by 6 bases and J by 1 base, and 18 bases separated the two germline ends. Libraries for TCRalpha and TCRbeta carried sample barcodes and unique molecular identifiers via 5'RACE. TCRdb recomputed calls from the 5' RACE reads with MiXCR, one row per CDR3 protein. The sample contains fewer than 250,000 distinct CDR3 sequences, approximately 30% of which appear only once. This record belongs to a study of T-cell memory formation after mild COVID-19. Turning to the study itself: In these data, TCR clusters were largely donor specific. Study-wide points: Balance between CD4 and CD8 was seen in clones contracting day 15 to 85, and a CD4+ lean was seen in later expanders.

The chain uses TRBV7-3 and TRBJ1-2, with D perhaps matching TRBD1 (6 bases). This TCR was recovered from an adult woman who had mild COVID-19 (a few samples of this study predate the infection). Cell type and time point are not known. The sample taken for sequencing was PBMCs or a T cell subset sorted from them (not recorded which). The CDR3 sequence: CASSPTVGGSNYGYTF. The CDR3 DNA sequence: TGTGCCAGCAGTCCGACCGTAGGGGGTAGTAACTATGGCTACACCTTC.